There are a few counts of the clone carrying this T cell receptor beta chain. The target antigen is unknown. This entry belongs to a study of T cell repertoires in cytomegalovirus infection. As for the study in general: Both a matching HLA type and CMV infection were indicated by public TCR beta signatures.

The trim removed 5 bases at V and 3 bases at J, leaving 6 bases unmatched. CDR1 is SNHLY, CDR2 FYNNEI, per germline. This CDR3 contains 14 residues. TCRdb independently ran MiXCR on the reads; one entry per CDR3 protein. The table shows about 24,000 distinct CDR3 sequences, with roughly 20% occurring only once. This rearrangement joins TRBV2 to TRBJ1-2; 7 bases align to TRBD1. The starting material was CD8+ T cells from cultured PBMCs, obtained from culture after CMV antigen stimulation. This TCR derives from a human donor in good health (CMV status not recorded). Some clones in this sample may be carry-over from other donors' samples. CDR3 in DNA: TGTGCCAGCAGTAAGCGACAGGGCGACTATGGCTACACCTTC. As protein: CASSKRQGDYGYTF.